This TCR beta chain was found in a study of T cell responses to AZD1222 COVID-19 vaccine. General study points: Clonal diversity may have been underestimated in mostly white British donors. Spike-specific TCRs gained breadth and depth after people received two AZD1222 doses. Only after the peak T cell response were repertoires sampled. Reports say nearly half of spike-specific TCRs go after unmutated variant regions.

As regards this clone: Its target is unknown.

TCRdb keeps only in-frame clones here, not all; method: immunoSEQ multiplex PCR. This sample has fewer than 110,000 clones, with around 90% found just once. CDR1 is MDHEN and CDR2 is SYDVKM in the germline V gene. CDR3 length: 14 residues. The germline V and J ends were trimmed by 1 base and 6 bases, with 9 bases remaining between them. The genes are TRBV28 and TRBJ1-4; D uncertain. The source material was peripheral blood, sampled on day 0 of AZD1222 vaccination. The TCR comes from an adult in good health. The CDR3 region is CASSLFRSDEKLFF. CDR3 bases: TGTGCCAGCAGTTTATTTAGGTCCGATGAAAAACTGTTTTTT.